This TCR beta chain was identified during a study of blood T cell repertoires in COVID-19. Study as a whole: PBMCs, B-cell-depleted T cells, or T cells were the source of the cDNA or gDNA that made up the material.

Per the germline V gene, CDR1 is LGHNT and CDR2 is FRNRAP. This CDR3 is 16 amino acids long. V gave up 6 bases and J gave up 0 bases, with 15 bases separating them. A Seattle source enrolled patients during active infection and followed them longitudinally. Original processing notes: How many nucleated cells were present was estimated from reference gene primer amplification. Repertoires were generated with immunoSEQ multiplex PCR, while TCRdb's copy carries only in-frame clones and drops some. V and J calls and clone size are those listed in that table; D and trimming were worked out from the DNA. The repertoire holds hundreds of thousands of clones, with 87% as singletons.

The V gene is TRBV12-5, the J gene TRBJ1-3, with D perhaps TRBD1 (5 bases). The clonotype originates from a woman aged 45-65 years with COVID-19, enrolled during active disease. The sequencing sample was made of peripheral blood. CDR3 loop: CASGRGQGSSGNTIYF. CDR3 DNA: TGTGCTAGTGGCCGCGGCCAGGGAAGCTCTGGAAACACCATATATTTT.